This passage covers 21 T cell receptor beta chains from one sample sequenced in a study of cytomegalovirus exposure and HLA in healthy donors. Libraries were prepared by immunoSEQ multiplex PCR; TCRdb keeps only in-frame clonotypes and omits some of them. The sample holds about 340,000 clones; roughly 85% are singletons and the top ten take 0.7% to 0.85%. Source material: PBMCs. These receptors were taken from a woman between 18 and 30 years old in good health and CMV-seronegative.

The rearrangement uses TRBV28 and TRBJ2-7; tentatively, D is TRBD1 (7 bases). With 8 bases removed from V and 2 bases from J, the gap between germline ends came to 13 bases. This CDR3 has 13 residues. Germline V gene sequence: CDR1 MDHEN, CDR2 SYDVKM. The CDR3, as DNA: TGTGCCAGCGCAGGGGGGAGGCCCTACGAGCAGTACTTC. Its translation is CASAGGRPYEQYF.

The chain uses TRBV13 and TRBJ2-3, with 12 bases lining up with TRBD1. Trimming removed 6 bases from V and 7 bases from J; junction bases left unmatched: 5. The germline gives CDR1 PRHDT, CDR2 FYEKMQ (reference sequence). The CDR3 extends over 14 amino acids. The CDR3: CASSGGQGAHTQYF. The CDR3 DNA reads TGTGCCAGCAGTGGGGGACAGGGGGCACATACGCAGTATTTT.

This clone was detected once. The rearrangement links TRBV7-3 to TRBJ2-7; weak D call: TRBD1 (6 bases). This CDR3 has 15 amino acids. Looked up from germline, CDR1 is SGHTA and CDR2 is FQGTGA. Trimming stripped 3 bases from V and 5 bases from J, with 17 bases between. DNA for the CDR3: TGTGCCAGCAGCTTGGCTCGGGTACCAGGGGACGAGCAGTACTTC. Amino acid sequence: CASSLARVPGDEQYF.

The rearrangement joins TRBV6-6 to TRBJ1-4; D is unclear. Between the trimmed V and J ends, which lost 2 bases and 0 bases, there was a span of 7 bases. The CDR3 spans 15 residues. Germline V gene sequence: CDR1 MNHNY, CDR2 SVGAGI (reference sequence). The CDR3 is CASSYDRATNEKLFF. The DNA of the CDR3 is TGTGCCAGCAGTTACGACCGGGCAACTAATGAAAAACTGTTTTTT.

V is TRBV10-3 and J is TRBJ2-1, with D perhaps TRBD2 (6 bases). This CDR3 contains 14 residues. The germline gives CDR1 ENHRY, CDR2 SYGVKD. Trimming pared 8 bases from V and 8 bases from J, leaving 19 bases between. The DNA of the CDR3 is TGTGCCATCTTAGAGGGACTCTCGGCCCATGAGCAGTTCTTC. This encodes CAILEGLSAHEQFF.

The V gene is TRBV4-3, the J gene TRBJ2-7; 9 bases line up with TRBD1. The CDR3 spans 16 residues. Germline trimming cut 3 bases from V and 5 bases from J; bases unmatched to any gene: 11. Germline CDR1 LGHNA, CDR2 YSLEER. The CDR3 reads CASSHLLQGAPDEQYF. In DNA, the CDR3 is TGCGCCAGCAGCCATCTACTACAGGGGGCTCCCGACGAGCAGTACTTC.

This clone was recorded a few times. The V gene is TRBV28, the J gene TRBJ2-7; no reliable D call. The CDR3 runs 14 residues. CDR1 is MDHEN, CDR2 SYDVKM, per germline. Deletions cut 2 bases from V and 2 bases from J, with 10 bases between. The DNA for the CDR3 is TGTGCCAGCAGTTTAGGGCAAGATCCCTACGAGCAGTACTTC. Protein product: CASSLGQDPYEQYF. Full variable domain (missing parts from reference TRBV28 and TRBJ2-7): DVKVTQSSRYLVKRTGEKVFLECVQDMDHENMFWYRQDPGLGLRLIYFSYDVKMKEKGDIPEGYSVSREKKERFSLILESASTNQTSMYLCASSLGQDPYEQYFGPGTRLTVT.

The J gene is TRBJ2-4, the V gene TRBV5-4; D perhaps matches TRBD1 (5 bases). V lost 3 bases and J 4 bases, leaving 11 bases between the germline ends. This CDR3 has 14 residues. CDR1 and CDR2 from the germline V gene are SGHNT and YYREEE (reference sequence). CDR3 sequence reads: CASSSPAGKNIQYF. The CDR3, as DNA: TGTGCCAGCAGCTCCCCAGCAGGGAAAAACATTCAGTACTTC.

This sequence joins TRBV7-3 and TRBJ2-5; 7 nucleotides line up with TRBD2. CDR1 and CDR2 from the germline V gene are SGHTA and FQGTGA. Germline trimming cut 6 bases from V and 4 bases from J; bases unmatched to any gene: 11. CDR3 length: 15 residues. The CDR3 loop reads CASSSPGEGIETQYF. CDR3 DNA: TGTGCCAGCAGTTCCCCGGGGGAGGGGATAGAGACCCAGTACTTC.

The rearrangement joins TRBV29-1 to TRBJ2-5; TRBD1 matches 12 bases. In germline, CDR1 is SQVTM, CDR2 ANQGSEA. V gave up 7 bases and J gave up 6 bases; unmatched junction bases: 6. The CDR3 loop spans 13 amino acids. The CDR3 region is CSAGTGGTQTQYF. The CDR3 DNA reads TGCAGCGCTGGGACAGGGGGCACGCAGACCCAGTACTTC.

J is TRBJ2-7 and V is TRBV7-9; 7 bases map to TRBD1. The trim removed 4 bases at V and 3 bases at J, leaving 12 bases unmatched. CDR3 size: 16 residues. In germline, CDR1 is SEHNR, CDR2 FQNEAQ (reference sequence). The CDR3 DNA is TGTGCCAGCAGCTACGAGTCACAGGGGAGCGGCTACGAGCAGTACTTC. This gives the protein CASSYESQGSGYEQYF.

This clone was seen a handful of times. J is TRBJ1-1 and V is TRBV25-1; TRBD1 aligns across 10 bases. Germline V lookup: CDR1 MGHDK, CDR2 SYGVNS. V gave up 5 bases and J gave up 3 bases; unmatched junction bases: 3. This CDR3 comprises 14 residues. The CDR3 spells CASSIGTGDTEAFF. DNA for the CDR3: TGTGCCAGCAGTATCGGGACAGGGGACACTGAAGCTTTCTTT. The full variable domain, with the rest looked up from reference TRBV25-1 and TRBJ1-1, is EADIYQTPRYLVIGTGKKITLECSQTMGHDKMYWYQQDPGMELHLIHYSYGVNSTEKGDLSSESTVSRIRTEHFPLTLESARPSHTSQYLCASSIGTGDTEAFFGQGTRLTVV.

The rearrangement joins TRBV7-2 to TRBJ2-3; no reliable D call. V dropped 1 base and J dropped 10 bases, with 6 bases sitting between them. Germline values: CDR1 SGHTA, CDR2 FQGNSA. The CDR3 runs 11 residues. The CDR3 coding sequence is TGTGCCAGCAGCTTAGTTTCTTCGCAGTATTTT. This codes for CASSLVSSQYF. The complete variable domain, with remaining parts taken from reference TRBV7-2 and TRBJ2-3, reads GAGVSQSPSNKVTEKGKDVELRCDPISGHTALYWYRQSLGQGLEFLIYFQGNSAPDKSGLPSDRFSAERTGGSVSTLTIQRTQQEDSAVYLCASSLVSSQYFGPGTRLTVL.

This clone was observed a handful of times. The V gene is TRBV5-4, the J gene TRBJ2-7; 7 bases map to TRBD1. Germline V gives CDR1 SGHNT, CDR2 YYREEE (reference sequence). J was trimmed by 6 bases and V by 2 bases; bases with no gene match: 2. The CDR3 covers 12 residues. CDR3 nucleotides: TGTGCCAGCAGCTTTGGGGACAGCGAGCAGTACTTC. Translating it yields CASSFGDSEQYF.

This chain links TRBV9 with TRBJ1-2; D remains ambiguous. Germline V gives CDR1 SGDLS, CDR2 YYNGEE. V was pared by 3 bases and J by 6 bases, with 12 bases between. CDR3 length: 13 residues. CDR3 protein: CASSATVMDGYTF. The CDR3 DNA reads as TGTGCCAGCAGCGCCACAGTGATGGATGGCTACACCTTC.

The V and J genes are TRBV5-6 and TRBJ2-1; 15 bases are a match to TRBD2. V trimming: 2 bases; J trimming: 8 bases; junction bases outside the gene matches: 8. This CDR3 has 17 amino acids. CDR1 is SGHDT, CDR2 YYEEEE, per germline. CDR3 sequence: CASSLGLAGGDLDEQFF. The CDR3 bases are TGTGCCAGCAGCTTAGGACTAGCGGGAGGGGACCTCGATGAGCAGTTCTTC.

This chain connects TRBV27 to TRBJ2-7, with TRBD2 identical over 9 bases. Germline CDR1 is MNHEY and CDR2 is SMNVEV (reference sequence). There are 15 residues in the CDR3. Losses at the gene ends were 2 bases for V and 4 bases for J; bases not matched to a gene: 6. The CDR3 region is CASSLMASGVYEQYF. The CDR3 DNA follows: TGTGCCAGCAGTTTAATGGCTAGCGGGGTATACGAGCAGTACTTC.

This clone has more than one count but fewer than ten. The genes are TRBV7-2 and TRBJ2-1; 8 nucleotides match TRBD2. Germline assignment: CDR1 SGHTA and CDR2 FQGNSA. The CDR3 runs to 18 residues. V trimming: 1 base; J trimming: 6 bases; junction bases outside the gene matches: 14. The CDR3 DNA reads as TGTGCCAGCAGCTTAGTTGGCCTACTAGCGGCAACCGGCAATGAGCAGTTCTTC. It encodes CASSLVGLLAATGNEQFF.

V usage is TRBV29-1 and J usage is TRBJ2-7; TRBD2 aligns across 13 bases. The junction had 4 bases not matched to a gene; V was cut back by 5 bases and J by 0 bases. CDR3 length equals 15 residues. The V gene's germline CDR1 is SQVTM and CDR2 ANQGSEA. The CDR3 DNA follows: TGCAGCGTTTCGGGACTAGCGGGAAGCTCCTACGAGCAGTACTTC. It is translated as CSVSGLAGSSYEQYF.

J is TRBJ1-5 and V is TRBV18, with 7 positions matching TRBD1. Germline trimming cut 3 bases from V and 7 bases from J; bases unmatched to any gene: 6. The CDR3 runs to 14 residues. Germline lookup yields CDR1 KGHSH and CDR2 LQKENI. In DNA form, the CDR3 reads TGTGCCAGCTCACCCGACAGGGTCGGCCAGCCCCAGCATTTT. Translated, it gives CASSPDRVGQPQHF. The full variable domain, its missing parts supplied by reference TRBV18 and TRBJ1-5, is NAGVMQNPRHLVRRRGQEARLRCSPMKGHSHVYWYRQLPEEGLKFMVYLQKENIIDESGMPKERFSAEFPKEGPSILRIQQVVRGDSAAYFCASSPDRVGQPQHFGDGTRLSIL.

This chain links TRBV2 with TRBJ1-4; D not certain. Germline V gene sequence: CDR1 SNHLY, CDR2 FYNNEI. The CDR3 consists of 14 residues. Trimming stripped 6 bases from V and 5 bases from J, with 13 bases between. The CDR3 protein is CASRSGPGNEKLFF. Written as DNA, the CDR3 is TGTGCCAGCAGATCAGGACCGGGGAATGAAAAACTGTTTTTT.